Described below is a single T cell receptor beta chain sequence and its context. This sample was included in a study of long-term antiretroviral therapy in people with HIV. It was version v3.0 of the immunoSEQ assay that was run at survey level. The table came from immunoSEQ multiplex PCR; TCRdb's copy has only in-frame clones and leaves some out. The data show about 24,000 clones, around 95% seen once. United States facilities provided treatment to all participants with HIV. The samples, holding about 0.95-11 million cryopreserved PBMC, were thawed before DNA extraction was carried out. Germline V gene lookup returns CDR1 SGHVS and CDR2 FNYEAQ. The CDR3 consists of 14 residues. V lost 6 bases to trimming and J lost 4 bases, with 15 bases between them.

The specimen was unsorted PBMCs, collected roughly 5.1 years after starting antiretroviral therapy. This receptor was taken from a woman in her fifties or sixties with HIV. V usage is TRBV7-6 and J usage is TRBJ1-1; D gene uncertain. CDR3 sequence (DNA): TGTGCCAGCAGTCGAGGAGGTTGGGCCACTGAAGCTTTCTTT. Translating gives CASSRGGWATEAFF. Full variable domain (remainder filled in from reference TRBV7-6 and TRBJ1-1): GAGVSQSPRYKVTKRGQDVALRCDPISGHVSLYWYRQALGQGPEFLTYFNYEAQQDKSGLPNDRFSAERPEGSISTLTIQRTEQRDSAMYRCASSRGGWATEAFFGQGTRLTVV.